This is a list of T cell receptor beta chains from one sample in a study of T cell repertoires in ileal Crohn's disease. Only in-frame clones appear in the TCRdb table, and some are missing; sequencing was by immunoSEQ multiplex PCR. The sample records 6,500 to 7,500 clones, less than 80% being singletons. The specimen was ileal tissue. These receptors were collected from an adult with Crohn's disease. Both conserved end residues are part of each CDR3. The D gene is left open where the match is weak. Only part of the rows carry a size: once, few, many, or a class if the clone is expanded.

cdr3_nt	cdr3_aa	j_call	v_call	cdr3_length	clone_size	d_call
TGTGCCAGCAGCGTGTTCAGGAACACCGGGGAGCTGTTTTTT	CASSVFRNTGELFF	TRBJ2-2	TRBV7-2	14	few	NA
TGTGCCAGCACAGGGATCGCGGAGTTCGGTGAGCAGTTCTTC	CASTGIAEFGEQFF	TRBJ2-1	TRBV2	14	NA	NA
TGTGCCACCAGCAGAGACGGATTGGGGGAGAGGAGCTCCTACGAGCAGTACTTC	CATSRDGLGERSSYEQYF	TRBJ2-7	TRBV15	18	NA	NA
TGCAGCGTGAGGGGGTCCGGGACGGTAAACACCGGGGAGCTGTTTTTT	CSVRGSGTVNTGELFF	TRBJ2-2	TRBV29-1	16	NA	NA
TGTGCCATCAGTGATGGGACGGCCCCCGAGCAGTACTTC	CAISDGTAPEQYF	TRBJ2-7	TRBV10-3	13	NA	NA
TGTGCCATCGGAATCCAAGAGACCCAGTACTTC	CAIGIQETQYF	TRBJ2-5	TRBV10-3	11	NA	NA
TGTGCCAGCAGTCGTGGGGGGGGTGGCAATGAGCAGTTCTTC	CASSRGGGGNEQFF	TRBJ2-1	TRBV2	14	NA	TRBD2
TGCAGCGTTGGTAGGCGGGGTACGCAGTATTTT	CSVGRRGTQYF	TRBJ2-3	TRBV29-1	11	few	NA
TGTGCCAGCAGCTCGGGCATCGGAAACACCATATATTTT	CASSSGIGNTIYF	TRBJ1-3	TRBV7-3	13	NA	NA
TGTGCCAGCAGGTTAGGAGGGTCCGGGGCCAACGTCCTGACTTTC	CASRLGGSGANVLTF	TRBJ2-6	TRBV6-1	15	NA	NA
TGTGCCAGCAGTCTAGAGCCCCTCCTCCTAGCTTTCTTT	CASSLEPLLLAFF	TRBJ1-1	TRBV11-2	13	NA	NA
TGTGCCTGGAACAGGTTTAGCACAGATACGCAGTATTTT	CAWNRFSTDTQYF	TRBJ2-3	TRBV30	13	NA	NA
TGTGCCAGTAGTATTTCGACATCCTACGAGCAGTACTTC	CASSISTSYEQYF	TRBJ2-7	TRBV19	13	few	NA
TGTGCCAGCAGCTTAGGCGGGCGGTCCACAGATACGCAGTATTTT	CASSLGGRSTDTQYF	TRBJ2-3	TRBV7-3	15	NA	NA
TGTGCCAGCAGTTTTATGGGGCGCCCAAACCACTACGAGCAGTACTTC	CASSFMGRPNHYEQYF	TRBJ2-7	TRBV28	16	NA	NA
TGTGCCAGCAGCTTGTTGACCGGCAGGGGTAGTTATGGCTACACCTTC	CASSLLTGRGSYGYTF	TRBJ1-2	TRBV5-4	16	NA	NA
TGTGCCAGCAGAACGCGGGATACGCAGTATTTT	CASRTRDTQYF	TRBJ2-3	TRBV6-9	11	NA	NA
TGTGCCAGCTCACCAAGGAGGCTAGCGGGAGAAGATACGCAGTATTTT	CASSPRRLAGEDTQYF	TRBJ2-3	TRBV18	16	few	TRBD2
TGTGCCAGCACCACCGGAGGGAGTCAGCCCCAGCATTTT	CASTTGGSQPQHF	TRBJ1-5	TRBV6-1	13	NA	NA
TGTGCCAGCAGCCTTCAAACCTACGAGCAGTACTTC	CASSLQTYEQYF	TRBJ2-7	TRBV5-8	12	once	NA
TGTGCCAGCAGTGAATCGGGCTCCGGGGAGCTGTTTTTT	CASSESGSGELFF	TRBJ2-2	TRBV2	13	NA	NA
TGTGCCAGCGGGACTTCAGGGGTAGTCTATGGCTACACCTTC	CASGTSGVVYGYTF	TRBJ1-2	TRBV6-5	14	few	NA
TGTGCCAGCAGTGATGGGGCGGCGGTGGGGGACCAAGAGACCCAGTACTTC	CASSDGAAVGDQETQYF	TRBJ2-5	TRBV25-1	17	few	NA